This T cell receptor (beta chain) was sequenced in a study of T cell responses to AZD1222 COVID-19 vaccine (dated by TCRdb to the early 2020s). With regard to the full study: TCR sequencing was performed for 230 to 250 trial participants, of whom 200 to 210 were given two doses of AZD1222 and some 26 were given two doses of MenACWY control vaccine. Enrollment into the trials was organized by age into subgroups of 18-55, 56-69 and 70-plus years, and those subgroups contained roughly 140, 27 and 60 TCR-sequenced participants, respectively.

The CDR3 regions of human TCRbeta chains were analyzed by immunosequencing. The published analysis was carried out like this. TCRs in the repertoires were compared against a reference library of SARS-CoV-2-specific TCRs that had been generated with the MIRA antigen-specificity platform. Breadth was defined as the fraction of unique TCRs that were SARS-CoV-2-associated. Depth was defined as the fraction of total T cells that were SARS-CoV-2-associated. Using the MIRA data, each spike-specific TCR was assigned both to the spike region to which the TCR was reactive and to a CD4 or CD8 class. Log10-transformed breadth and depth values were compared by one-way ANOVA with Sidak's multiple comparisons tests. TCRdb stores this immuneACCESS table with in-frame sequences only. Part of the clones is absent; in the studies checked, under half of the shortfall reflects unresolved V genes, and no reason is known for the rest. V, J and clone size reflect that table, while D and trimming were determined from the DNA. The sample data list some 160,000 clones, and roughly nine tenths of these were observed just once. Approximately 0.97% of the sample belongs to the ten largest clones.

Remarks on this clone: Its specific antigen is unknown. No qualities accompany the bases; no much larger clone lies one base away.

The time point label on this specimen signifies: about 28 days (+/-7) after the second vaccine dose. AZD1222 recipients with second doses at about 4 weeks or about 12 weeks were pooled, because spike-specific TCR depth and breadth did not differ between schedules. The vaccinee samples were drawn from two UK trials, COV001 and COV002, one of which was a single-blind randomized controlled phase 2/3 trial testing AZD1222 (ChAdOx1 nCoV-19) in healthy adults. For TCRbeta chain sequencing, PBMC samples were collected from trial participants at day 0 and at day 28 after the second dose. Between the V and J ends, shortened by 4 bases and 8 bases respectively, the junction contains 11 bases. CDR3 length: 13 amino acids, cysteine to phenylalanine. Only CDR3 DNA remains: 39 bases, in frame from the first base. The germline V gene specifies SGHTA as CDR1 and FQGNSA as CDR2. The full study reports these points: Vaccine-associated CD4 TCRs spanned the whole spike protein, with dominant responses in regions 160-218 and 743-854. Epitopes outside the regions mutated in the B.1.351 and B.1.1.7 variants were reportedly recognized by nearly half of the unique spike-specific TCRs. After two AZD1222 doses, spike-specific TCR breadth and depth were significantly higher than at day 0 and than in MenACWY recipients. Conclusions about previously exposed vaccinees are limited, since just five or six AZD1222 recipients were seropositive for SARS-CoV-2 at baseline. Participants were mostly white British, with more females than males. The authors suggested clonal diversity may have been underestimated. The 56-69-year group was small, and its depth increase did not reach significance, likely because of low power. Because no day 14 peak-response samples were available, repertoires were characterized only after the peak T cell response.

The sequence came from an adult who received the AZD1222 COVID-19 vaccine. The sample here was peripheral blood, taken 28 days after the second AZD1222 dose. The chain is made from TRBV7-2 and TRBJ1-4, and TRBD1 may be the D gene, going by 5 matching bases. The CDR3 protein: CASSWGRGEKLFF. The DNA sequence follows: TGTGCCAGCAGCTGGGGGAGGGGCGAAAAACTGTTTTTT.